Below are 19 T cell receptor beta chains sequenced from a single sample in a study of blood T cell repertoires in COVID-19. The assay was immunoSEQ multiplex PCR, and TCRdb's table has in-frame clones only and misses some. The data show about 390,000 clones, with 85% to 90% seen just once and about a tenth held by the top ten. Input material: PBMCs or T cells enriched from blood (not recorded which). All receptors come from a woman between 50 and 59 years old who had recovered from COVID-19.

This clone was recorded only once. This chain joins TRBV13 and TRBJ1-2; 8 bases align to TRBD1. V gave up 1 base and J gave up 6 bases; unmatched junction bases: 13. Germline V gene data show CDR1 as PRHDT and CDR2 as FYEKMQ (reference sequence). This CDR3 is 17 amino acids long. DNA for the CDR3: TGTGCCAGCAGCTTAGCCCCCAGGGGGCCGCGAGAGGATGGCTACACCTTC. This codes for CASSLAPRGPREDGYTF.

The V call is TRBV5-1, the J call TRBJ1-5; D is ambiguous. V lost 4 bases to trimming and J lost 4 bases, with 12 bases between them. The CDR3 contains 14 residues. Germline CDR1 and CDR2: SGHRS and YFSETQ. The CDR3 loop is CASSLSPGNQPQHF. The CDR3 nucleotides read TGCGCCAGCAGCCTAAGTCCGGGGAATCAGCCCCAGCATTTT. Variable domain in full (rest from reference TRBV5-1 and TRBJ1-5): KAGVTQTPRYLIKTRGQQVTLSCSPISGHRSVSWYQQTPGQGLQFLFEYFSETQRNKGNFPGRFSGRQFSNSRSEMNVSTLELGDSALYLCASSLSPGNQPQHFGDGTRLSIL.

This clone was detected a few times. Within the sample, other DNA sequences also encode this same CDR3. The chain has TRBV5-1 and TRBJ1-2; weak D call: TRBD1 (5 bases). This CDR3 is built from 15 residues. From germline, CDR1 is SGHRS and CDR2 YFSETQ. The V gene lost 0 bases and the J gene lost 2 bases, with 11 bases spanning the gap. In DNA form, the CDR3 reads TGCGCCAGCAGCTTGGGCCAGGGACTCAACTATGGCTACACCTTC. It encodes CASSLGQGLNYGYTF.

The chain couples TRBV4-3 to TRBJ1-1; 7 bases map to TRBD1. V dropped 5 bases and J dropped 0; count of bases not matched to a gene: 6. CDR3 length equals 15 residues. Germline values: CDR1 LGHNA, CDR2 YSLEER. The CDR3 protein is CASSAIQGMNTEAFF. The CDR3 nucleotides are TGCGCCAGCAGCGCCATACAGGGGATGAACACTGAAGCTTTCTTT.

This clone was seen only a few times. The chain uses TRBV12-3 or TRBV12-4 and TRBJ1-2, with D possibly being TRBD1 (6 bases). The length of the CDR3 is 12 residues. The V and J ends lost 6 bases and 4 bases respectively, with 9 bases between them. CDR3 DNA sequence: TGTGCCAGCAGGGGAGGGGGCTATGGCTACACCTTC. Residues: CASRGGGYGYTF.

The chain has TRBV19 and TRBJ2-7; no definite D call. The CDR3 covers 13 residues. V lost 4 bases, J lost 3 bases, and 10 bases lay in between. Germline V lookup: CDR1 LNHDA, CDR2 SQIVND (reference sequence). The CDR3 DNA reads TGTGCCAGTAGTAGGTACAGAGACTACGAGCAGTACTTC. Translation: CASSRYRDYEQYF. Drawing the rest from reference TRBV19 and TRBJ2-7, the complete variable domain is DGGITQSPKYLFRKEGQNVTLSCEQNLNHDAMYWYRQDPGQGLRLIYYSQIVNDFQKGDIAEGYSVSREKKESFPLTVTSAQKNPTAFYLCASSRYRDYEQYFGPGTRLTVT.

The chain uses TRBV6-1 and TRBJ1-5; 9 bases are a match to TRBD1. Per germline, CDR1 MNHNS and CDR2 SASEGT. The CDR3 consists of 14 residues. The J segment lost 7 bases and the V segment lost 6 bases, leaving 7 bases of the junction unmatched. CDR3: CASRVQGARQPQHF. The CDR3 nucleotides are TGTGCCAGCAGGGTACAGGGGGCGCGGCAGCCCCAGCATTTT.

The genes are TRBV4-1 and TRBJ1-2, with TRBD1 as a possible D gene (6 bases). The CDR3 is made up of 15 amino acids. Germline CDR1 and CDR2: MGHRA and YSYEKL. The V and J ends lost 2 bases and 2 bases respectively, with 12 bases between them. The CDR3 bases are TGCGCCAGCAGCCAAACCACAGGGATAAACTATGGCTACACCTTC. Its translation: CASSQTTGINYGYTF.

This clone was picked up a small number of times. An end of the junction differs from the germline gene, which may be a read error. V gene TRBV7-3 combines with J gene TRBJ2-1, with 7 bases matching TRBD2. Germline values: CDR1 SGHTA, CDR2 FQGTGA. This CDR3 contains 14 residues. In DNA form, the CDR3 reads TGTGCCAGCAGCATAACCATAGCGGGTGCTGAGCAGTTCTTC. It translates to CASSITIAGAEQFF.

This sequence joins TRBV6-1 and TRBJ2-5; 15 positions match TRBD2. This CDR3 comprises 17 residues. Germline lookup yields CDR1 MNHNS and CDR2 SASEGT. V lost 3 bases to trimming and J lost 3 bases; unmatched junction nucleotides: 5. The CDR3 loop is CASSDGLAGGLEETQYF. The CDR3 DNA sequence: TGTGCCAGCAGTGACGGACTAGCGGGGGGGCTAGAAGAGACCCAGTACTTC.

The genes are TRBV9 and TRBJ2-7; maybe TRBD1 (6 bases). CDR3 length equals 16 residues. Trimming stripped 1 base from V and 4 bases from J, with 18 bases between. The germline CDR1 and CDR2 sequences are SGDLS and YYNGEE. The CDR3 loop is CASSVKLLQGPYEQYF. Here the CDR3 DNA reads TGTGCCAGCAGCGTAAAGCTCCTACAGGGTCCGTACGAGCAGTACTTC.

The rearrangement uses TRBV5-1 and TRBJ1-6; perhaps TRBD1 as D (5 bases). Trimming took 4 bases from V and 14 from J, leaving 13 bases between them. This CDR3 is 12 amino acids long. Germline CDR1 reads SGHRS; CDR2 reads YFSETQ. In nucleotides, the CDR3 is TGCGCCAGCAGCCCAACGACAGTTTCCCTCCACTTT. Translation: CASSPTTVSLHF.

The V and J genes are TRBV2 and TRBJ2-1; TRBD1 matches 10 bases. The length of the CDR3 is 16 residues. Germline CDR1 is SNHLY and CDR2 is FYNNEI. With 6 bases clipped from V and 6 bases from J, the junction kept 11 bases outside the gene matches. The CDR3 DNA reads as TGTGCCAGCAGCGTTGCCCGGGACAGGGGTACCAATGAGCAGTTCTTC. Its protein is CASSVARDRGTNEQFF. The full variable domain, with the rest looked up from reference TRBV2 and TRBJ2-1, is EPEVTQTPSHQVTQMGQEVILRCVPISNHLYFYWYRQILGQKVEFLVSFYNNEISEKSEIFDDQFSVERPDGSNFTLKIRSTKLEDSAMYFCASSVARDRGTNEQFFGPGTRLTVL.

V usage is TRBV7-2 and J usage is TRBJ2-7; a possible D gene is TRBD1 (7 bases). The V gene lost 1 base and the J gene lost 5 bases, with 15 bases spanning the gap. This CDR3 has 15 residues. CDR1 and CDR2 from the germline V gene are SGHTA and FQGNSA. CDR3 nucleotide sequence: TGTGCCAGCAGCTTAGTGCAGGGGGGTATAGACGAGCAGTACTTC. As protein: CASSLVQGGIDEQYF.

The chain uses TRBV7-8 and TRBJ1-3; D gene ambiguous. V was shortened by 5 bases and J by 2 bases, with 19 bases between the two germline ends. Germline V gene sequence: CDR1 SGHVS, CDR2 FQNEAQ. CDR3 length: 17 residues. The CDR3 nucleotides read TGTGCCAGCAGCCCTAGCAGATTTTGGGGAACTGGAAACACCATATATTTT. This gives the protein CASSPSRFWGTGNTIYF.

The chain combines TRBV9 with TRBJ2-1; 7 nucleotides line up with TRBD1. V lost 3 bases, J lost 8 bases, and 8 bases stayed unmatched. The CDR3 is 14 amino acids. CDR1 and CDR2 from the germline V gene are SGDLS and YYNGEE. The CDR3 is CASSAPTGPYEQFF. The CDR3 DNA follows: TGTGCCAGCAGCGCCCCGACAGGGCCCTATGAGCAGTTCTTC.

This sequence joins TRBV18 and TRBJ1-1, with 7 bases lining up with TRBD1. V trimming: 3 bases; J trimming: 7 bases; junction bases outside the gene matches: 8. The CDR3 is made up of 14 amino acids. Germline assignment: CDR1 KGHSH and CDR2 LQKENI. The CDR3 loop reads CASSPSGTAFEAFF. Written as DNA, the CDR3 is TGTGCCAGCTCACCGTCGGGGACAGCATTTGAAGCTTTCTTT.

V gene TRBV6-5 combines with J gene TRBJ2-7; TRBD2 is a possible D gene (5 bases). CDR3 length equals 14 residues. Trimming stripped 5 bases from V and 5 bases from J, with 16 bases between. CDR1 MNHEY and CDR2 SVGAGI come from the germline V gene. For the CDR3, the DNA is TGTGCCAGCAGTCCGAGGGAGCCCATCCACGAGCAGTACTTC. This sequence encodes CASSPREPIHEQYF.

The chain has TRBV2 and TRBJ1-2, with TRBD1 as a possible D gene (6 bases). The V gene lost 3 bases and the J gene lost 5 bases, with 10 bases spanning the gap. The germline gives CDR1 SNHLY, CDR2 FYNNEI. This CDR3 has 13 amino acids. The CDR3 DNA reads TGTGCCAGCAGTGATTGGACAGCATATGGCTACACCTTC. Amino acid sequence: CASSDWTAYGYTF.